The rows below give T cell receptor beta chains drawn from one sample of a study of blood T cell repertoires in COVID-19. Libraries were prepared by immunoSEQ multiplex PCR; TCRdb keeps only in-frame clonotypes and omits some of them. The table includes hundreds of thousands of clones, just under 90% detected once. Sequencing was performed on peripheral blood. Receptors originate from a woman aged 25 to 39 with COVID-19, enrolled during active disease. Each CDR3 is given with its conserved first and last residue. The D gene is left open where the match is weak. Size tells how often a clone was seen (once, few, many) or the class of an expanded clone, and some rows leave it out.

j_gene	d_gene	abundance	v_gene	CDR3nt	CDR3aa
TRBJ1-3	NA	NA	TRBV13	TGTGCCAGCAGCTTAAGCATGATCTCTGGAAACACCATATATTTT	CASSLSMISGNTIYF
TRBJ2-3	TRBD1	NA	TRBV5-1	TGCGCCAGCAGCTTGGCTCAGGGGGTGGCGGTCGGTACGCAGTATTTT	CASSLAQGVAVGTQYF
TRBJ2-1	NA	NA	TRBV7-9	TGTGCCAGCACCCCCGGGAGTCCCCCCGAGCAGTTCTTC	CASTPGSPPEQFF
TRBJ1-2	TRBD1	NA	TRBV13	TGTGCCAGCAGCTTAGCCGGAACGGGACAGGGGGAAGATGGCTACACCTTC	CASSLAGTGQGEDGYTF
TRBJ1-4	TRBD1	NA	TRBV28	TGTGCCAGCAGCTCTGCGGACAGGCCGTCTTTT	CASSSADRPSF
TRBJ1-6	NA	few	TRBV15	TGTGCCACCAGCAGAGATCTTAACTATAATTCACCCCTCCACTTT	CATSRDLNYNSPLHF
TRBJ1-1	TRBD1	NA	TRBV3-1/TRBV3-2	TGTGCCAGCAGCCCACTGACAGGGTCGGGCACTGAAGCTTTCTTT	CASSPLTGSGTEAFF
TRBJ1-1	NA	NA	TRBV6-5	TGTGCCAGCACCCTGGGCAGGAACACTGAAGCTTTCTTT	CASTLGRNTEAFF
TRBJ2-5	NA	NA	TRBV3-1/TRBV3-2	TGTGCCAGCAGCCTTACAGGAGGGGAGACCCAGTACTTC	CASSLTGGETQYF
TRBJ2-5	TRBD2	NA	TRBV6-5	TGTGCCAGCAGTTACTCGGGGGGGGGAGGAGAGACCCAGTACTTC	CASSYSGGGGETQYF
TRBJ1-5	NA	once	TRBV4-1	TGCGCCAGCAGCCAGCGACAGAGCAATCAGCCCCAGCATTTT	CASSQRQSNQPQHF
TRBJ1-4	NA	NA	TRBV6-1	TGTGCCAGCAGTGAGGAGTCGGCAGGGCTTGATGAAAAACTGTTTTTT	CASSEESAGLDEKLFF
TRBJ1-4	NA	NA	TRBV3-1/TRBV3-2	TGTGCCAGCAGCCCCAGCCTAAGGGGAGGAAAACTGTTTTTT	CASSPSLRGGKLFF
TRBJ1-2	TRBD1	NA	TRBV18	TGTGCCAGCTCACCGGAGGGGGCTGGGGGCTACACCTTC	CASSPEGAGGYTF
TRBJ2-7	NA	NA	TRBV2	TGTGCCAGCATCGGTTTCCAGAGGGCCCTCTACGAGCAGTACTTC	CASIGFQRALYEQYF
TRBJ2-1	NA	NA	TRBV7-2	TGTGCCAGCAGCTTCCAGGGTTCCTACAATGAGCAGTTCTTC	CASSFQGSYNEQFF
TRBJ1-2	NA	NA	TRBV15	TGTGCCACCAGCAAACCACGAGGGGGCTATGGCTACACCTTC	CATSKPRGGYGYTF
TRBJ1-2	NA	NA	TRBV21-1	TGTGCCAGCAGCATGCCCCTTAAGGTGACGGGGTGGGGCTACACCTTC	CASSMPLKVTGWGYTF
TRBJ1-1	NA	NA	TRBV19	TGTGCCAGTCGGGAGGGTTGGAACACTGAAGCTTTCTTT	CASREGWNTEAFF
TRBJ1-6	NA	NA	TRBV19	TGTGCCAGTACCCCTCGAGCCAGCGGCGAGGATTCACCCCTCCACTTT	CASTPRASGEDSPLHF
TRBJ2-1	TRBD2	NA	TRBV27	TGTGCCAGCAGCCCTAGCGGGGGGGCTCACTACAATGAGCAGTTCTTC	CASSPSGGAHYNEQFF
TRBJ2-3	NA	NA	TRBV5-6	TGTGCCAGCAGCTTGTACTCAGGGCTAAGCACAGATACGCAGTATTTT	CASSLYSGLSTDTQYF
TRBJ1-6	NA	NA	TRBV18	TGTGCCAGCTCAAATTCGTCCCGTCATAATTCACCCCTCCACTTT	CASSNSSRHNSPLHF
TRBJ1-1	NA	once	TRBV19	TGTGCCAGTAGTATAATCGGACAGAACACTGAAGCTTTCTTT	CASSIIGQNTEAFF
TRBJ1-5	NA	NA	TRBV5-5	TGTGCCAGCAGCTTGGAACAGGGCGGTCAGCCCCAGCATTTT	CASSLEQGGQPQHF
TRBJ2-5	TRBD2	NA	TRBV3-1/TRBV3-2	TGTGCCAGCAGCCAAGATAAGCGGGGGGATGAGACCCAGTACTTC	CASSQDKRGDETQYF
TRBJ2-3	NA	NA	TRBV3-1/TRBV3-2	TGTGCCAGCAGCCGGGACTTAGGGACAGATACGCAGTATTTT	CASSRDLGTDTQYF
TRBJ2-1	NA	NA	TRBV3-1/TRBV3-2	TGTGCCAGCAGCCAAGTAGACAATGAGCAGTTCTTC	CASSQVDNEQFF
TRBJ2-2	TRBD1	many	TRBV19	TGTGCCAGTAGTCCTATCAGGGACAGGGGATCCGGGGAGCTGTTTTTT	CASSPIRDRGSGELFF
TRBJ1-1	NA	NA	TRBV30	TGTGCCTGGAGTGTAGGTGGGAGCACTGAAGCTTTCTTT	CAWSVGGSTEAFF
TRBJ2-1	TRBD1	NA	TRBV18	TGTGCCAGCTCACAAGGACAGGGGTACTACAATGAGCAGTTCTTC	CASSQGQGYYNEQFF
TRBJ2-7	NA	NA	TRBV19	TGTGCCAGTAGGGTCTCGGCAGGGAACTACGAGCAGTACTTC	CASRVSAGNYEQYF
TRBJ2-1	NA	once	TRBV27	TGTGCCAGCAGTTTGGGAGCGAGTGAGCAGTTCTTC	CASSLGASEQFF
TRBJ1-1	NA	NA	TRBV11-3	TGTGCCAGCAGCTCACCGGGACTCTCTCGGCGGACGGCTGAAGCTTTCTTT	CASSSPGLSRRTAEAFF
TRBJ2-1	NA	NA	TRBV29-1	TGCAGCGTTGAAGAACCAAACAGGGTAGAATTCTACAATGAGCAGTTCTTC	CSVEEPNRVEFYNEQFF
TRBJ1-3	NA	NA	TRBV7-9	TGTGCCAGCAGGGACGGACAGCGAATCTCTGGAAACACCATATATTTT	CASRDGQRISGNTIYF
TRBJ1-2	NA	NA	TRBV6-6	TGTGCCATCAGGGGAGGGGACTATGGCTACACCTTC	CAIRGGDYGYTF
TRBJ1-4	NA	NA	TRBV12-5	TGTGCTAGTGGTTTGGCAGGGGTGGGTGAAAAACTGTTTTTT	CASGLAGVGEKLFF
TRBJ1-4	TRBD1	NA	TRBV2	TGTGCCAGCGGTCGGGACAGGGATGAAAAACTGTTTTTT	CASGRDRDEKLFF
TRBJ1-4	TRBD1	NA	TRBV3-1/TRBV3-2	TGTGCCAGCAGCCAAAAGTTCGGGACAGGGGACGAAAAACTGTTTTTT	CASSQKFGTGDEKLFF
TRBJ1-5	TRBD1	NA	TRBV7-2	TGTGCCAGCAGCCCCTGGGGACAGTTAAATCAGCCCCAGCATTTT	CASSPWGQLNQPQHF
TRBJ1-2	NA	NA	TRBV24-1	TGTGCCACCAGCCCCCGGGACACGAGGAGCTATGGCTACACCTTC	CATSPRDTRSYGYTF
TRBJ2-2	NA	NA	TRBV27	TGTGCCAGCACACCAGGGTCCCCCAACACCGGGGAGCTGTTTTTT	CASTPGSPNTGELFF
TRBJ1-1	TRBD1	NA	TRBV15	TGTGCCACCAGCCTCCGGGACAGGGGGCTGGAAACTGAAGCTTTCTTT	CATSLRDRGLETEAFF
TRBJ1-2	NA	NA	TRBV11-2	TGTGCCAGCAGCTCGAGGTTGTGGAAAGACTATGGCTACACCTTC	CASSSRLWKDYGYTF
TRBJ2-1	NA	NA	TRBV6-5	TGTGCCAGCAGTTCGACGAGGTCGAGGGAGCAGTTCTTC	CASSSTRSREQFF
TRBJ1-5	NA	NA	TRBV27	TGTGCCAGCAGTTTGTTGGGCCAGCCCCAGCATTTT	CASSLLGQPQHF
TRBJ1-3	NA	NA	TRBV28	TGTGCCAGCAGCCCGGGGGTTCAGAGAGGATATTTT	CASSPGVQRGYF
TRBJ2-7	NA	NA	TRBV6-2/TRBV6-3	TGTGCCAGCATCCCAACGGACAGATCCTACGAGCAGTACTTC	CASIPTDRSYEQYF
TRBJ2-3	NA	NA	TRBV3-1/TRBV3-2	TGTGCCAGCAGCCAAGTCGGCGGGGACAGCACAGATACGCAGTATTTT	CASSQVGGDSTDTQYF
TRBJ1-4	NA	NA	TRBV7-9	TGTGCCAGCAGCTTATCCCAGGGTAGCGAAAAACTGTTTTTT	CASSLSQGSEKLFF
TRBJ1-4	NA	NA	TRBV19	TGTGCCAGTAGAGCAGGGAAGGCGACTAATGAAAAACTGTTTTTT	CASRAGKATNEKLFF
TRBJ2-6	NA	NA	TRBV19	TGTGCCAGTAGTATTGGAGGCTCTGGGGCCAACGTCCTGACTTTC	CASSIGGSGANVLTF